Each of the 17 T cell receptor beta chains below was sequenced from the same sample in a study of T cells in Graves' hyperthyroidism and ophthalmopathy. Amplification of TCR beta CDR3 regions used RNA as the template. Carried out on the TCR CDR3, a first-round RT-PCR used the HTBI primer set. Using its own MiXCR run on the multiplex PCR reads, TCRdb lists one record per CDR3 protein. The data hold around 580,000 distinct CDR3 sequences, with around 17% observed a single time. What was sequenced was blood. The source of these receptors is a woman aged 18-35 years with Graves' hyperthyroidism.

This clonotype was detected ten times or more. The V and J genes are TRBV12-3 or TRBV12-4 and TRBJ2-3, with 9 nucleotides matching TRBD1. Trimming took 4 bases from V and 1 from J; bases not matched to a gene: 6. The CDR3 runs 16 residues. The chain's CDR3 is CASSSPRDRGTDTQYF. The CDR3 DNA follows: TGTGCCAGCAGTTCACCCCGGGACAGGGGCACAGATACGCAGTATTTT.

This clonotype was counted between two and nine times. V is TRBV24-1 and J is TRBJ2-1; 12 positions agree with TRBD2. CDR3 length equals 16 residues. Germline lookup yields CDR1 KGHDR and CDR2 SFDVKD. V shed 1 base and J 8 bases; nucleotides not matched to a gene: 5. CDR3 nucleotides: TGTGCCACCAGTGATTTCGGACTAGCGGGGATTTATGAGCAGTTCTTC. It specifies CATSDFGLAGIYEQFF.

This clonotype occurred many times. This chain joins TRBV20-1 and TRBJ2-2; D ambiguous. Germline CDR1 reads DFQATT; CDR2 reads SNEGSKA (reference sequence). This CDR3 spans 13 amino acids. V gave up 1 base and J gave up 2 bases, with 5 bases separating them. The CDR3 DNA sequence: TGCAGTGCTAGAGTGGGAAACACCGGGGAGCTGTTTTTT. Its protein is CSARVGNTGELFF.

This clonotype was observed at least ten times. The rearrangement links TRBV11-2 to TRBJ1-2; D unclear. Germline values: CDR1 SGHAT, CDR2 FQNNGV. The CDR3 is 14 amino acids. Deletions cut 2 bases from V and 2 bases from J, with 9 bases between. The CDR3 loop reads CASSLSARNYGYTF. The CDR3 bases are TGTGCCAGCAGCTTAAGTGCACGAAACTATGGCTACACCTTC.

The table lists this clonotype with many counts. The chain has TRBV24-1 and TRBJ1-1; D is unclear. This CDR3 contains 12 residues. V dropped 4 bases and J dropped 4 bases, with 6 bases sitting between them. The V gene's germline CDR1 is KGHDR and CDR2 SFDVKD. The CDR3 DNA reads TGTGCCACCAGTGAAGTAGGCACTGAAGCTTTCTTT. This translates into CATSEVGTEAFF.

This clonotype was seen ten or more times. The chain joins TRBV7-2 to TRBJ1-1, with D unclear. Germline V gene sequence: CDR1 SGHTA, CDR2 FQGNSA. CDR3 length: 16 amino acids. V was clipped by 0 bases and J by 5 bases, with 16 bases between them. CDR3 residues: CASSLAGGVGGTEAFF. DNA for the CDR3: TGTGCCAGCAGCTTAGCCGGCGGGGTCGGTGGGACTGAAGCTTTCTTT.

This clonotype has more than one count but fewer than ten. The V gene is TRBV7-2, the J gene TRBJ2-5; 7 nucleotides line up with TRBD1. CDR1 and CDR2 (germline): SGHTA, FQGNSA. CDR3 length: 11 residues. The V and J ends lost 5 bases and 9 bases, in that order; junction bases with no gene match: 3. As DNA, the CDR3 is TGTGCCAGCAGCATAACAGGGGCCCAGTACTTC. Protein sequence: CASSITGAQYF.

The gene calls are TRBV4-1 and TRBJ2-2; no firm D call. The V end was cut by 9 bases, the J end by 1 base, with 9 bases between. In germline, CDR1 is MGHRA, CDR2 YSYEKL. The CDR3 is made up of 13 amino acids. The CDR3 is CARENRNTGELFF. The CDR3 DNA reads as TGCGCCAGGGAAAACAGGAACACCGGGGAGCTGTTTTTT.

J is TRBJ2-7 and V is TRBV19; TRBD2 matches at 7 bases. Germline CDR1 reads LNHDA; CDR2 reads SQIVND (reference sequence). The CDR3 length is 10 residues. CDR3 sequence: CARESYEQYF. CDR3 in DNA: TGTGCGCGGGAGTCCTACGAGCAGTACTTC.

This clonotype has at least ten counts. The chain uses TRBV5-1 and TRBJ2-3; D call uncertain. V was clipped by 4 bases and J by 3 bases, with 12 bases between them. Germline V gives CDR1 SGHRS, CDR2 YFSETQ. This CDR3 contains 14 residues. CDR3: CASSHPGRTDTQYF. DNA of the CDR3: TGCGCCAGCAGCCACCCCGGTAGGACAGATACGCAGTATTTT. The full variable domain, with the rest looked up from reference TRBV5-1 and TRBJ2-3, is KAGVTQTPRYLIKTRGQQVTLSCSPISGHRSVSWYQQTPGQGLQFLFEYFSETQRNKGNFPGRFSGRQFSNSRSEMNVSTLELGDSALYLCASSHPGRTDTQYFGPGTRLTVL.

This chain links TRBV11-1 with TRBJ2-1; D may be TRBD1 (5 bases). The length of the CDR3 is 17 residues. Trimming pared 4 bases from V and 0 bases from J, leaving 16 bases between. Germline V lookup: CDR1 SGHAT, CDR2 FQDESV (reference sequence). For the CDR3, the DNA is TGTGCCAGCAGCTCAAGCGACAGACTCTACTCCTACAATGAGCAGTTCTTC. Protein product: CASSSSDRLYSYNEQFF.

This clonotype has at least ten counts. V and J are TRBV29-1 and TRBJ1-1, with D unresolved. The CDR3 covers 12 residues. CDR1 and CDR2 (germline): SQVTM, ANQGSEA. Trimming pared 3 bases from V and 2 bases from J, leaving 7 bases between. The CDR3 region is CSVDKANTEAFF. For the CDR3, the DNA is TGCAGCGTTGACAAGGCAAACACTGAAGCTTTCTTT.

For this clonotype: A read error is possible here, since a much larger clone lies one base away. The chain carries TRBV3-1 and TRBJ2-7; TRBD1 matches 8 bases. The CDR3 runs 13 residues. Germline V gives CDR1 LGHDT, CDR2 YNNKEL (reference sequence). In nucleotides, the CDR3 is TGTGCCAGCACCTTGACAGGGGAGTACGAGCTGTACTTC. As protein: CASTLTGEYELYF.

The V gene is TRBV28, the J gene TRBJ2-3; D is possibly TRBD1 or TRBD2 (5 bases each). Germline V gives CDR1 MDHEN, CDR2 SYDVKM. The CDR3 is made up of 14 amino acids. The CDR3 DNA sequence: TGTGCTGCAGCATGGGACCTGATGGGGGATACGCAGTATTTT. Translation gives CAAAWDLMGDTQYF.

There are a few counts of this clonotype. The chain is built from TRBV28 and TRBJ2-5; D may be TRBD1 (6 bases). The CDR3 runs to 14 residues. Germline lookup yields CDR1 MDHEN and CDR2 SYDVKM. The V and J ends lost 6 bases and 3 bases respectively, with 14 bases between them. The CDR3 reads CASSLGTPEETQYF. DNA for the CDR3: TGTGCCAGCAGCCTCGGGACACCCGAAGAGACCCAGTACTTC.

The count of this clonotype is one. This may come from a read error, since a much larger clone is one base off. This chain links TRBV3-1 with TRBJ2-1, with 8 bases fitting TRBD1. Germline V gene lookup returns CDR1 LGHDT and CDR2 YNNKEL (reference sequence). The CDR3 covers 17 residues. The CDR3 reads CASSGSRQGRPYNDQFF. The DNA for the CDR3 is TGTGCCAGCAGCGGTTCAAGACAGGGGAGGCCCTACAATGATCAGTTCTTC.

In this sample, this clonotype turned up many times. The rearrangement links TRBV5-1 to TRBJ1-1, with D possibly being TRBD1 (5 bases). This CDR3 comprises 12 residues. CDR1 and CDR2 (germline): SGHRS, YFSETQ. The V end lost 7 bases, the J end lost 8 bases, and 15 bases lay between the germline ends. CDR3 DNA sequence: TGCGCCAGCGGGGGGGGGGAAGCCGAAGCTTTCTTT. This encodes CASGGGEAEAFF.